This TCR beta chain was sequenced for a study of response to subunit inactivated influenza vaccine. In TCRdb, the RT-PCR reads were re-called with MiXCR into one record per CDR3 protein. The data hold about 540,000 distinct CDR3 sequences, with under 30% observed a single time. CDR1 SGHTA and CDR2 FQGNSA come from the germline V gene. The CDR3 loop spans 15 amino acids. This clonotype was picked up a small number of times. The junction departs from the called germline gene at one end, perhaps through a read error. This sample was also put to use in a study of T cells expressing NK-cell markers. This second study notes: The authors made TCR beta cDNA libraries by 5'RACE template switching. This switching added a universal primer site and UMIs. Of eight sequenced donors, seven were HCMV-seropositive and one HCMV-seronegative. In several experiments, sorting was restricted to alpha-beta TCR T cells by an anti-gamma-delta TCR antibody. Dominant NKG2C+ clonotype frequencies of about 1.0-7.0% of CD8+ T cells were measured in over five donors. These same clonotypes (in a handful of donors) also led the CD3+CD56-NKG2C+ fraction.

The clonotype comes from a man between 50 and 59 years old who received an inactivated influenza vaccine. Sequencing was performed on CD4+ T cells sorted from PBMCs, taken about 12 days after vaccination. This chain links TRBV7-2 with TRBJ2-1; 10 bases match TRBD2. CDR3 DNA: TGTGCCAGCAGCAAACTAGCGGGATCCTTCAATGAGCAGTTCTTC. As protein: CASSKLAGSFNEQFF.